The next 26 T cell receptor beta chains were all read from a single sample in a study of cytomegalovirus exposure and HLA in healthy donors. Assay used: immunoSEQ multiplex PCR; TCRdb lists only in-frame clones, some missing. This table holds around 120,000 clones, roughly nine tenths found once. What was sequenced was PBMCs. These receptors were collected from a man younger than 35 in good health and CMV-seropositive.

The chain recombines TRBV5-6 with TRBJ1-6; D is perhaps TRBD1 (6 bases). The V and J ends lost 2 bases and 7 bases respectively, with 10 bases between them. Looked up from germline, CDR1 is SGHDT and CDR2 is YYEEEE. This CDR3 comprises 14 residues. The CDR3 here is CASSLQGRNSPLHF. The CDR3 DNA follows: TGTGCCAGCAGCTTACAGGGTAGGAATTCACCCCTCCACTTT.

This clone was seen a single time. V is TRBV5-1 and J is TRBJ2-7, with 11 bases lining up with TRBD1. V dropped 4 bases and J dropped 5; count of bases not matched to a gene: 2. Germline V CDR1 and CDR2: SGHRS, YFSETQ. The CDR3 is 13 amino acids. The CDR3 is CASSTGQGDEQYF. CDR3 sequence (DNA): TGCGCCAGCAGCACGGGACAGGGGGACGAGCAGTACTTC.

This sequence joins TRBV7-9 and TRBJ2-7, with 7 positions matching TRBD1. V shed 5 bases, J shed 3 bases, and the junction held 10 bases outside the gene matches. Per germline, CDR1 SEHNR and CDR2 FQNEAQ (reference sequence). The CDR3 runs to 15 residues. CDR3 protein: CASSPAPGQIYEQYF. The CDR3 DNA is TGTGCCAGCAGCCCAGCACCGGGACAGATCTACGAGCAGTACTTC.

The CDR3 is CASSHSNTEAFF. The CDR3 region has the DNA TGTGCCAGTAGTCATTCGAACACTGAAGCTTTCTTT. The gene calls are TRBV19 and TRBJ1-1; no firm D call. CDR1 is LNHDA and CDR2 is SQIVND in the germline V gene (reference sequence). The CDR3 is 12 amino acids. The ends were cut back, 5 bases at V and 1 base at J, with 5 bases in the middle.

The rearrangement joins TRBV11-2 to TRBJ1-1; 7 nucleotides match TRBD1. Germline values: CDR1 SGHAT, CDR2 FQNNGV. This CDR3 has 13 amino acids. The V gene end was trimmed by 4 bases and the J gene end by 8 bases; junction bases not matched to a gene: 7. As DNA, the CDR3 is TGTGCCAGCAGCTACCTACAGGGGCCCGAAGCTTTCTTT. The encoded protein is CASSYLQGPEAFF.

This clone was seen a single time. The chain carries TRBV4-1 and TRBJ2-7, with unresolved D. Trimming left V 1 base short and J 0 bases short, with 10 bases between. The CDR3 is made up of 15 amino acids. Germline lookup yields CDR1 MGHRA and CDR2 YSYEKL. The CDR3 is CASSQVYSYSYEQYF. In DNA form, the CDR3 reads TGCGCCAGCAGCCAAGTGTATAGCTACTCCTACGAGCAGTACTTC.

This rearrangement joins TRBV9 to TRBJ2-3; D is undetermined. Germline loops: CDR1 SGDLS, CDR2 YYNGEE. Trimming stripped 3 bases from V and 0 bases from J, with 20 bases between. The CDR3 is made up of 18 amino acids. The CDR3 sequence: CASSAHSRYYSSTDTQYF. CDR3 sequence (DNA): TGTGCCAGCAGCGCTCATAGTAGGTACTACTCTAGCACAGATACGCAGTATTTT.

The genes are TRBV18 and TRBJ1-3; the D is unclear. The V and J ends lost 0 bases and 0 bases respectively, with 12 bases between them. The CDR3 contains 17 residues. In germline, CDR1 is KGHSH, CDR2 LQKENI. CDR3 amino acids: CASSPPGSAVSGNTIYF. As DNA, the CDR3 is TGTGCCAGCTCACCACCGGGATCAGCGGTCTCTGGAAACACCATATATTTT.

The rearrangement links TRBV4-1 to TRBJ1-3, with D unclear. V was cut by 1 base and J by 3 bases, with 4 bases left in between. The CDR3 runs to 13 residues. Looked up from germline, CDR1 is MGHRA and CDR2 is YSYEKL. The CDR3 loop reads CASSQVGGNTIYF. In DNA form, the CDR3 reads TGCGCCAGCAGCCAAGTCGGTGGAAACACCATATATTTT.

The J gene is TRBJ1-5, the V gene TRBV6-5, with a possible D match to TRBD1 (5 bases). CDR1 is MNHEY and CDR2 is SVGAGI in the germline V gene. The CDR3 is 15 amino acids. V dropped 5 bases and J dropped 0 bases, with 11 bases sitting between them. This CDR3 reads CASSRGFSSNQPQHF. The CDR3 bases are TGTGCCAGCAGTAGGGGATTTAGTAGCAATCAGCCCCAGCATTTT.

This clone occurred many times. The rearrangement joins TRBV10-1 to TRBJ1-2; D call uncertain. Trimming took off 0 bases at V and 2 bases at J, with 10 bases between the two ends. Germline CDR1 reads WNHNN; CDR2 reads SYGVQD (reference sequence). The CDR3 sequence is 15 residues long. CDR3 nucleotides: TGCGCCAGCAGTGAGTCGGCGTCCGGGAACTATGGCTACACCTTC. It specifies CASSESASGNYGYTF.

The chain links TRBV18 to TRBJ2-1; 8 nucleotides agree with TRBD2. The germline V gene has CDR1 KGHSH and CDR2 LQKENI. This CDR3 is 16 amino acids long. Trimming removed 3 bases from V and 7 bases from J; junction bases left unmatched: 11. CDR3 DNA sequence: TGTGCCAGCTCACCCGGGACTAGGGAAGTGAGAAATGAGCAGTTCTTC. This encodes CASSPGTREVRNEQFF. Looking up the rest from reference TRBV18 and TRBJ2-1 gives the full variable domain: NAGVMQNPRHLVRRRGQEARLRCSPMKGHSHVYWYRQLPEEGLKFMVYLQKENIIDESGMPKERFSAEFPKEGPSILRIQQVVRGDSAAYFCASSPGTREVRNEQFFGPGTRLTVL.

This clone has only one observation. The V call is TRBV28, the J call TRBJ2-1, with TRBD1 matching 9 bases. The CDR3 sequence is 12 residues long. V lost 7 bases to trimming and J lost 12 bases; unmatched junction nucleotides: 7. The germline gives CDR1 MDHEN, CDR2 SYDVKM. The CDR3: CASTGTGGMQFF. CDR3 in DNA: TGTGCCAGCACCGGAACAGGGGGCATGCAGTTCTTC.

The J gene is TRBJ2-5, the V gene TRBV5-1; 12 nucleotides agree with TRBD1. Germline V gives CDR1 SGHRS, CDR2 YFSETQ. Germline trimming cut 4 bases from V and 3 bases from J; bases unmatched to any gene: 7. This CDR3 region has 16 residues. CDR3 DNA sequence: TGCGCCAGCAGCCTGGGGACAGGGGGCGCAGAAGAGACCCAGTACTTC. As protein: CASSLGTGGAEETQYF.

The V gene is TRBV19, the J gene TRBJ1-2, with TRBD1 as a possible D gene (6 bases). This CDR3 comprises 14 residues. Germline-derived CDR1 and CDR2 are LNHDA and SQIVND (reference sequence). The ends were cut back, 7 bases at V and 3 bases at J, with 15 bases in the middle. The CDR3 DNA reads as TGTGCCAGTACCCTAGGTACAGGGTACTATGGCTACACCTTC. Its protein is CASTLGTGYYGYTF.

This chain uses TRBV18 with TRBJ1-1; D perhaps matches TRBD1 (6 bases). CDR1 and CDR2 from the germline V gene are KGHSH and LQKENI. This CDR3 has 15 amino acids. The V end lost 2 bases, the J end lost 2 bases, and 12 bases lay between the germline ends. This CDR3 is CASSPTGSLNTEAFF. The CDR3, as DNA: TGTGCCAGCTCACCAACAGGGTCCCTTAACACTGAAGCTTTCTTT.

The chain combines TRBV13 with TRBJ2-1; D might be TRBD1 (6 bases). The V end lost 2 bases, the J end lost 9 bases, and 17 bases lay between the germline ends. The germline V gene has CDR1 PRHDT and CDR2 FYEKMQ (reference sequence). This CDR3 spans 15 amino acids. Written as DNA, the CDR3 is TGTGCCAGCAGCTTATTGGGGGCAGGGCGGAGTGAGCAGTTCTTC. Translated: CASSLLGAGRSEQFF.

This sequence joins TRBV25-1 and TRBJ1-1, with a weak D call TRBD1 (6 bases). With 4 bases removed from V and 7 bases from J, the gap between germline ends came to 10 bases. Germline V CDR1 and CDR2: MGHDK, SYGVNS. The CDR3 spans 12 residues. CDR3 DNA: TGTGCCAGCAGTGGGTTACAGGGTGAAGCTTTCTTT. This gives the protein CASSGLQGEAFF.

The V call is TRBV6-1, the J call TRBJ2-2, with 8 nucleotides matching TRBD2. The germline V gene encodes CDR1 MNHNS and CDR2 SASEGT. The CDR3 loop spans 15 amino acids. Unmatched junction bases numbered 8, after V lost 6 bases and J lost 5 bases. The CDR3 DNA sequence: TGTGCCAGCAGCGCCGAGACTAGCGTTACCGGGGAGCTGTTTTTT. It yields the protein CASSAETSVTGELFF.

This chain uses TRBV7-2 with TRBJ2-5, with 13 bases identical to TRBD2. Germline V gene data show CDR1 as SGHTA and CDR2 as FQGNSA. This CDR3 contains 16 residues. Trimming removed 5 bases from V and 5 bases from J; junction bases left unmatched: 8. CDR3 DNA sequence: TGTGCCAGCAGCCTCCGACTAGCGGGGGGTCGGGAGACCCAGTACTTC. It is translated as CASSLRLAGGRETQYF.

The chain is built from TRBV4-3 and TRBJ1-5, with unresolved D. This CDR3 has 18 residues. Germline V lookup: CDR1 LGHNA, CDR2 YSLEER. The V gene lost 0 bases and the J gene lost 2 bases, with 17 bases spanning the gap. CDR3 region: CASSQDYSGEAGNQPQHF. The CDR3 region has the DNA TGCGCCAGCAGCCAAGATTATAGCGGAGAAGCGGGCAATCAGCCCCAGCATTTT.

The gene calls are TRBV25-1 and TRBJ2-3; D is unclear. The germline V gene has CDR1 MGHDK and CDR2 SYGVNS. Trimming left V 2 bases short and J 3 bases short, with 9 bases between. There are 14 residues in the CDR3. CDR3 region: CASSEAHMTDTQYF. As DNA, the CDR3 is TGTGCCAGCAGTGAAGCCCACATGACAGATACGCAGTATTTT.

The chain combines TRBV19 with TRBJ1-2; D is ambiguous. Germline assignment: CDR1 LNHDA and CDR2 SQIVND (reference sequence). The CDR3 contains 16 residues. With 3 bases removed from V and 4 bases from J, the gap between germline ends came to 18 bases. Here the CDR3 DNA reads TGTGCCAGTAGTATGGTAACGCGATCGCTCCTCTATGGCTACACCTTC. Its protein product is CASSMVTRSLLYGYTF.

This chain joins TRBV5-4 and TRBJ1-2; 7 nucleotides agree with TRBD1. After removal of 0 bases from V and 2 bases from J, the junction contained 4 bases not matched to a gene. The germline V gene has CDR1 SGHNT and CDR2 YYREEE (reference sequence). The CDR3 spans 15 residues. The CDR3 sequence is CASSLGQGFNYGYTF. CDR3 nucleotides: TGTGCCAGCAGCTTGGGACAGGGATTCAACTATGGCTACACCTTC.

The rearrangement joins TRBV5-4 to TRBJ2-1, with D tentatively TRBD2 (6 bases). CDR1 and CDR2 from the germline V gene are SGHNT and YYREEE (reference sequence). The V gene lost 0 bases and the J gene lost 13 bases, with 11 bases spanning the gap. The length of the CDR3 is 12 residues. In nucleotides, the CDR3 is TGTGCCAGCAGCTTGGATGGCGGGGCTCAGTTCTTC. Translation gives CASSLDGGAQFF.

This clone was observed once. The chain couples TRBV7-2 to TRBJ2-7; D is possibly TRBD2 (5 bases). Germline V CDR1 and CDR2: SGHTA, FQGNSA. The CDR3 has 13 residues. Trimming removed 7 bases at V and 3 bases at J, with 13 bases between. The DNA for the CDR3 is TGTGCCAGCACCCTCAGAGGAGGCTACGAGCAGTACTTC. This gives the protein CASTLRGGYEQYF.